The 28 T cell receptor beta chains in this list originate from one sample, sequenced in a study of blood T cell repertoires in COVID-19. Profiling relied on immunoSEQ multiplex PCR, and the TCRdb table lists in-frame clones only, not all of them. The sample records 120,000 to 150,000 clones, around 87% being singletons. Material: PBMCs or T cells enriched from blood (not recorded which). The receptors were sampled from a woman in her twenties or thirties with acute COVID-19.

The chain couples TRBV6-5 to TRBJ2-7, with D perhaps TRBD2 (6 bases). The ends were cut back, 8 bases at V and 4 bases at J, with 15 bases in the middle. The length of the CDR3 is 13 residues. Germline-derived CDR1 and CDR2 are MNHEY and SVGAGI. This CDR3 is CASSFSGDYEQYF. CDR3 bases: TGTGCCAGCTCCTTTTCGGGGGATTACGAGCAGTACTTC.

This clone has just a few counts. The V call is TRBV7-3, the J call TRBJ2-2; D is ambiguous. V lost 7 bases to trimming and J lost 1 base, with 7 bases between them. This CDR3 spans 13 amino acids. Germline V gene sequence: CDR1 SGHTA, CDR2 FQGTGA. CDR3 DNA: TGTGCCAGCATGAGTGGGAACACCGGGGAGCTGTTTTTT. It is translated as CASMSGNTGELFF.

The genes are TRBV18 and TRBJ1-5; 7 nucleotides line up with TRBD1. The CDR3 contains 13 residues. Germline assignment: CDR1 KGHSH and CDR2 LQKENI. V was pared by 5 bases and J by 7 bases, with 5 bases of the junction left unmatched. CDR3 bases: TGTGCCAGCTCAGCGACAGGGAGCCAGCCCCAGCATTTT. Amino acid sequence: CASSATGSQPQHF.

The chain links TRBV5-4 to TRBJ2-5; maybe TRBD2 (6 bases). V was clipped by 4 bases and J by 0 bases, with 7 bases between them. CDR3 length equals 13 residues. Germline V lookup: CDR1 SGHNT, CDR2 YYREEE (reference sequence). The CDR3 nucleotides read TGTGCCAGCAGCCGGGGGAACCAAGAGACCCAGTACTTC. Amino acids: CASSRGNQETQYF.

The chain is built from TRBV5-5 and TRBJ2-1, with 10 bases fitting TRBD1. The ends lost 4 bases at V and 4 bases at J; junction bases unmatched: 5. The CDR3 runs 15 residues. Germline V gene sequence: CDR1 SGHKS, CDR2 YYEKEE (reference sequence). The CDR3: CASSPGTGVYNEQFF. Written as DNA, the CDR3 is TGTGCCAGCAGCCCCGGGACAGGGGTTTACAATGAGCAGTTCTTC.

The J gene is TRBJ2-7, the V gene TRBV28; a possible D gene is TRBD2 (6 bases). The CDR3 is 15 amino acids. V dropped 7 bases and J dropped 2 bases, with 18 bases sitting between them. Germline V gene data show CDR1 as MDHEN and CDR2 as SYDVKM. The CDR3 sequence is CASIPPGGSPYEQYF. DNA for the CDR3: TGTGCCAGCATTCCTCCCGGGGGTAGTCCCTACGAGCAGTACTTC. The whole variable domain, filled in from reference TRBV28 and TRBJ2-7, reads DVKVTQSSRYLVKRTGEKVFLECVQDMDHENMFWYRQDPGLGLRLIYFSYDVKMKEKGDIPEGYSVSREKKERFSLILESASTNQTSMYLCASIPPGGSPYEQYFGPGTRLTVT.

This clone occurred a few times. The rearrangement uses TRBV7-9 and TRBJ1-2; 8 nucleotides line up with TRBD1. The trim removed 0 bases at V and 3 bases at J, leaving 6 bases unmatched. This CDR3 contains 16 residues. CDR1 is SEHNR, CDR2 FQNEAQ, per germline (reference sequence). The CDR3 loop is CASSLAAGGDYYGYTF. The CDR3 DNA is TGTGCCAGCAGCTTAGCGGCAGGGGGCGACTACTATGGCTACACCTTC.

This chain links TRBV12-3 or TRBV12-4 with TRBJ1-2, with D perhaps TRBD1 (6 bases). Trimming left V 5 bases short and J 9 bases short, with 16 bases between. The CDR3 totals 13 residues. Here the CDR3 DNA reads TGTGCCAGCAGTACCGAAAACAGGGCAAGCTACACCTTC. It encodes CASSTENRASYTF.

The rearrangement links TRBV18 to TRBJ2-1, with D tentatively TRBD2 (5 bases). The CDR3 is made up of 15 amino acids. Germline V gene lookup returns CDR1 KGHSH and CDR2 LQKENI. The V gene lost 1 base and the J gene lost 8 bases, with 15 bases spanning the gap. Here the CDR3 reads CASSPLGSVYDEQFF. The CDR3 DNA sequence: TGTGCCAGCTCACCACTGGGGAGTGTCTATGATGAGCAGTTCTTC.

This rearrangement joins TRBV4-3 to TRBJ1-6; 9 bases line up with TRBD1. V dropped 3 bases and J dropped 9; count of bases not matched to a gene: 9. CDR3 length equals 16 residues. Per germline, CDR1 LGHNA and CDR2 YSLEER. CDR3 amino acids: CASSQTTGGMSSPLHF. Here the CDR3 DNA reads TGCGCCAGCAGCCAGACGACAGGGGGAATGAGTTCACCCCTCCACTTT.

The CDR3 loop reads CASSTRQGFGEQFF. The CDR3 nucleotides are TGTGCCAGCAGCACACGACAGGGTTTCGGTGAGCAGTTCTTC. The gene calls are TRBV11-3 and TRBJ2-1; 7 bases align to TRBD1. Germline values: CDR1 SGHNT, CDR2 YENEEA. The V gene end was trimmed by 5 bases and the J gene end by 9 bases; junction bases not matched to a gene: 10. The CDR3 loop spans 14 amino acids.

This rearrangement joins TRBV4-1 to TRBJ1-3, with 7 bases that match TRBD1. Unmatched junction bases numbered 9, after V lost 6 bases and J lost 4 bases. The CDR3 contains 15 residues. Germline V gene lookup returns CDR1 MGHRA and CDR2 YSYEKL. The CDR3 DNA reads as TGCGCCAGCAGTTTTCAGCCGGGACAGGGAAACACCATATATTTT. Protein sequence: CASSFQPGQGNTIYF.

This clone appeared once. The chain is built from TRBV18 and TRBJ1-2; 9 bases align to TRBD1. This CDR3 is built from 17 residues. Looked up from germline, CDR1 is KGHSH and CDR2 is LQKENI. V lost 3 bases and J lost 0; bases outside the gene matches: 8. Written as DNA, the CDR3 is TGTGCCAGCTCACCGATGGGACAGGGCGCTTCTAACTATGGCTACACCTTC. Amino acids: CASSPMGQGASNYGYTF.

The J gene is TRBJ2-3, the V gene TRBV18; D may be TRBD2 (6 bases). CDR3 size: 16 residues. V lost 8 bases to trimming and J lost 1 base, with 19 bases between them. Germline assignment: CDR1 KGHSH and CDR2 LQKENI. CDR3 DNA: TGTGCCAGCGCCGACAGTGGGGGACTTCGCACAGATACGCAGTATTTT. Its translation is CASADSGGLRTDTQYF.

This clone was recorded once. This chain connects TRBV7-9 to TRBJ2-4; 9 bases fit TRBD1. The trim removed 4 bases at V and 1 base at J, leaving 5 bases unmatched. This CDR3 region has 16 residues. Germline loops: CDR1 SEHNR, CDR2 FQNEAQ (reference sequence). The CDR3 bases are TGTGCCAGCAGCTACAGGGGGCAGGAGGCCAAAAACATTCAGTACTTC. This sequence encodes CASSYRGQEAKNIQYF.

This clone has a single count. This chain links TRBV7-8 with TRBJ2-1, with 16 bases fitting TRBD2. The CDR3 consists of 18 residues. Germline CDR1 SGHVS, CDR2 FQNEAQ. The V segment lost 2 bases and the J segment 8 bases; nucleotides outside the gene matches: 9. As DNA, the CDR3 is TGTGCCAGCAGCTTACCCACAGGGACTAGCGGGAGGGCTTATGAGCAGTTCTTC. The encoded protein is CASSLPTGTSGRAYEQFF.

This clone was seen a few times. V and J are TRBV4-3 and TRBJ1-2, with no clear D. CDR1 is LGHNA and CDR2 is YSLEER in the germline V gene. The length of the CDR3 is 15 residues. V lost 4 bases, J lost 0 bases, and 12 bases lay in between. The CDR3 nucleotides read TGCGCCAGCAGCCCGAACCGGGAGGCTAACTATGGCTACACCTTC. This gives the protein CASSPNREANYGYTF.

The V gene is TRBV28, the J gene TRBJ1-4; D gene unclear. Trimming took off 1 base at V and 6 bases at J, with 12 bases between the two ends. The germline CDR1 and CDR2 sequences are MDHEN and SYDVKM. CDR3 length: 15 amino acids. CDR3 sequence: CASSLLGGGDEKLFF. The CDR3 DNA reads TGTGCCAGCAGTTTATTGGGCGGCGGGGATGAAAAACTGTTTTTT.

The CDR3 nucleotides read TGCGCCAGCAGCCAAGAACGCACTAGCGGCTACAATGAGCAGTTCTTC. Protein: CASSQERTSGYNEQFF. The chain uses TRBV4-1 and TRBJ2-1; the match to TRBD2 covers 8 bases. The CDR3 runs to 16 residues. The junction had 4 bases not matched to a gene; V was cut back by 0 bases and J by 3 bases. CDR1 is MGHRA and CDR2 is YSYEKL in the germline V gene.

This rearrangement joins TRBV5-1 to TRBJ2-3; TRBD2 agrees at 7 bases. Germline values: CDR1 SGHRS, CDR2 YFSETQ. J gave up 6 bases and V 0 bases, and 10 bases lay outside the gene matches. The CDR3 contains 16 residues. The DNA of the CDR3 is TGCGCCAGCAGCTTGGAAGGGGAGGGTTTTCTTGATACGCAGTATTTT. Its translation is CASSLEGEGFLDTQYF.

The genes are TRBV12-5 and TRBJ1-1; D is unclear. This CDR3 comprises 15 residues. Trimming removed 1 base from V and 3 bases from J, with 12 bases in between. CDR1 is LGHNT, CDR2 FRNRAP, per germline. This CDR3 reads CASGLDSSTDTEAFF. The CDR3, as DNA: TGTGCTAGTGGTTTGGACAGCTCTACGGACACTGAAGCTTTCTTT.

The V gene is TRBV7-8, the J gene TRBJ2-7, with 7 nucleotides matching TRBD1. Germline CDR1 SGHVS, CDR2 FQNEAQ. The V and J ends lost 4 bases and 9 bases, in that order; junction bases with no gene match: 12. The CDR3 spans 14 residues. Here the CDR3 DNA reads TGTGCCAGCAGCTACGGACAGGTCCAGGATTTGCAGTACTTC. It specifies CASSYGQVQDLQYF.

V is TRBV7-3 and J is TRBJ2-1, with D tentatively TRBD1 (6 bases). Germline-derived CDR1 and CDR2 are SGHTA and FQGTGA. The CDR3 spans 15 residues. Trimming left V 1 base short and J 5 bases short, with 12 bases between. The CDR3 nucleotides read TGTGCCAGCAGCTTAATGGGAAGACAGGACAATGAGCAGTTCTTC. It yields the protein CASSLMGRQDNEQFF.

This clone was found a few times. The chain links TRBV9 to TRBJ1-5; TRBD1 might be the D (5 bases). The V gene lost 3 bases and the J gene lost 9 bases, with 16 bases spanning the gap. The CDR3 extends over 14 amino acids. The germline V gene encodes CDR1 SGDLS and CDR2 YYNGEE. The CDR3 DNA is TGTGCCAGCAGCGCGCTGGACACCCCTCGGCCCCAGCATTTT. Its protein product is CASSALDTPRPQHF. Drawing the rest from reference TRBV9 and TRBJ1-5, the complete variable domain is DSGVTQTPKHLITATGQRVTLRCSPRSGDLSVYWYQQSLDQGLQFLIQYYNGEERAKGNILERFSAQQFPDLHSELNLSSLELGDSALYFCASSALDTPRPQHFGDGTRLSIL.

This chain joins TRBV4-3 and TRBJ1-1; D gene ambiguous. Germline CDR1 and CDR2: LGHNA and YSLEER. V was pared by 1 base and J by 3 bases, with 9 bases between. CDR3 length: 14 amino acids. CDR3 region: CASSQGAGDTEAFF. The CDR3 DNA reads TGCGCCAGCAGCCAAGGAGCCGGGGACACTGAAGCTTTCTTT.

J is TRBJ2-5 and V is TRBV19, with 12 bases identical to TRBD2. The ends lost 8 bases at V and 7 bases at J; junction bases unmatched: 11. CDR1 and CDR2 (germline): LNHDA, SQIVND (reference sequence). The CDR3 totals 15 residues. CDR3 coding DNA: TGTGCCAGTTCGGCGACTAGCGGGAGTTCCGGGACCCAGTACTTC. Amino acids: CASSATSGSSGTQYF.

V and J are TRBV25-1 and TRBJ1-6; 7 nucleotides align to TRBD1. V lost 4 bases, J lost 10 bases, and 10 bases stayed unmatched. The germline CDR1 and CDR2 sequences are MGHDK and SYGVNS. The CDR3 contains 15 residues. The CDR3 here is CASSARQGGGSPLHF. CDR3 coding DNA: TGTGCCAGCAGTGCCCGACAGGGTGGAGGGTCACCCCTCCACTTT.

This chain links TRBV4-3 with TRBJ1-5; D unclear. This CDR3 comprises 17 residues. Per germline, CDR1 LGHNA and CDR2 YSLEER. V lost 0 bases to trimming and J lost 3 bases, with 15 bases between them. The chain's CDR3 is CASSQDFVPVSNQPQHF. The CDR3 region has the DNA TGCGCCAGCAGCCAAGATTTTGTGCCAGTGTCCAATCAGCCCCAGCATTTT.